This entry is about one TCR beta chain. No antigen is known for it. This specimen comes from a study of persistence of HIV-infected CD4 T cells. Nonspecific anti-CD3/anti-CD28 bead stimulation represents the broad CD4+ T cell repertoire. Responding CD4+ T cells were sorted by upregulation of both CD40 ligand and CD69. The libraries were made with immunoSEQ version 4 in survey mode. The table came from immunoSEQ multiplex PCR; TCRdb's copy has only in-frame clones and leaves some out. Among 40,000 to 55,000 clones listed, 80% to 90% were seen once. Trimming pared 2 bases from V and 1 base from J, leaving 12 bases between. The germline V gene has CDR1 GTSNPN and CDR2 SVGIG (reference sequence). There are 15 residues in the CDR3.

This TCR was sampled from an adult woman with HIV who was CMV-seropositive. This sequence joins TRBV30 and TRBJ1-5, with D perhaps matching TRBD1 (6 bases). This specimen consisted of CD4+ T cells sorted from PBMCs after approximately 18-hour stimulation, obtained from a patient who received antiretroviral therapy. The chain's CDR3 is CAWSTPGHSNQPQHF. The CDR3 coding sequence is TGTGCCTGGAGTACCCCGGGACACAGCAATCAGCCCCAGCATTTT.